Following are 21 T cell receptor beta chains from one sample sequenced in a study of regulatory T cells in long-lasting Graves disease. This sample's time point: persistent/refractory GD, antithyroid drugs over 5 years with positive TRAb. The TCR library was made from RNA that had been extracted from PBMCs in TRIzol. With iRepertoire HTBI primers and Arm-PCR of CDR3 regions, TCR beta libraries were built. From the multiplex PCR reads, TCRdb called clonotypes with MiXCR, one entry per CDR3 protein. The sample shows approximately 400,000 distinct CDR3 sequences, less than 30% of them seen only once. The sequencing used peripheral blood mononuclear cells (PBMCs), collected when the disease was refractory, from a patient treated with antithyroid drugs. The receptor source for this set is a woman between 40 and 55 years old with Graves disease.

This clonotype has at least ten counts. V is TRBV28 and J is TRBJ2-7, with TRBD2 matching over 8 bases. The V gene end was trimmed by 7 bases and the J gene end by 3 bases; junction bases not matched to a gene: 5. Germline CDR1 and CDR2: MDHEN and SYDVKM. CDR3 length: 13 residues. The CDR3 DNA sequence: TGTGCCAGCAATGCCGCGGGAGGCTACGAGCAGTACTTC. Encoded protein: CASNAAGGYEQYF.

This clonotype appeared many times. The V gene is TRBV7-2, the J gene TRBJ2-7; 8 bases are a match to TRBD2. Germline V gene sequence: CDR1 SGHTA, CDR2 FQGNSA. J gave up 3 bases and V 2 bases, and 9 bases lay outside the gene matches. This CDR3 is built from 16 residues. CDR3 coding DNA: TGTGCCAGCAGCTTATCGCGCGGGAGGCCCGTCTACGAGCAGTACTTC. Translation: CASSLSRGRPVYEQYF.

V usage is TRBV6-1 and J usage is TRBJ2-5, with D perhaps matching TRBD2 (5 bases). The ends were cut back, 10 bases at V and 1 base at J, with 13 bases in the middle. The CDR3 is 13 amino acids. Looked up from germline, CDR1 is MNHNS and CDR2 is SASEGT. CDR3 bases: TGTGCCAACACCCTAGCAGTCCAAGAGACCCAGTACTTC. This codes for CANTLAVQETQYF.

Many counts were recorded for this clonotype. The chain's CDR3 is CASSLTQGQPQHF. The CDR3 DNA is TGTGCCAGCAGTCTTACCCAGGGACAGCCCCAGCATTTT. The chain recombines TRBV6-1 with TRBJ1-5, with D possibly matching TRBD1 (5 bases). CDR3 length equals 13 residues. Germline CDR1 reads MNHNS; CDR2 reads SASEGT. V was pared by 5 bases and J by 7 bases, with 12 bases between.

This clonotype has at least ten counts. The chain carries TRBV10-3 and TRBJ1-1; a weak D match, TRBD1 (6 bases). The CDR3 is 14 residues long. Trimming took 7 bases from V and 0 from J, leaving 12 bases between them. Germline V gives CDR1 ENHRY, CDR2 SYGVKD. The CDR3 loop is CAITRTEMNTEAFF. The CDR3 region has the DNA TGTGCCATCACGCGGACAGAAATGAACACTGAAGCTTTCTTT.

The V call is TRBV5-1, the J call TRBJ2-7; D gene ambiguous. V shed 3 bases and J shed 6 bases, with 10 bases lying between them. Germline V gene sequence: CDR1 SGHRS, CDR2 YFSETQ. This CDR3 comprises 12 residues. The CDR3 protein is CASSYLPGEQYF. CDR3 DNA: TGCGCCAGCAGCTATTTGCCTGGCGAGCAGTACTTC.

This chain uses TRBV4-1 with TRBJ1-1, with no clear D. Germline V lookup: CDR1 MGHRA, CDR2 YSYEKL. V lost 4 bases, J lost 7 bases, and 13 bases lay in between. This CDR3 region has 13 residues. CDR3 nucleotide sequence: TGCGCCAGCAGCCTCGGACGGGCCGGTGAAGCTTTCTTT. Its translation is CASSLGRAGEAFF.

V gene TRBV5-4 combines with J gene TRBJ2-7; the D gene is possibly TRBD1 (5 bases). Germline assignment: CDR1 SGHNT and CDR2 YYREEE (reference sequence). The CDR3 covers 15 residues. Trimming stripped 0 bases from V and 2 bases from J, with 12 bases between. The CDR3 sequence: CASSLAGIGAYEQYF. In DNA form, the CDR3 reads TGTGCCAGCAGCTTGGCAGGGATCGGAGCCTACGAGCAGTACTTC.

This sequence joins TRBV28 and TRBJ1-3; no firm D call. V dropped 6 bases and J dropped 0 bases, with 9 bases sitting between them. This CDR3 is built from 14 residues. CDR1 MDHEN and CDR2 SYDVKM come from the germline V gene. The CDR3 protein is CASSWANSGNTIYF. The CDR3 DNA reads TGTGCCAGCAGCTGGGCCAACTCTGGAAACACCATATATTTT.

The chain combines TRBV11-3 with TRBJ2-2, with a tentative D call TRBD1 (6 bases). This CDR3 is built from 15 residues. Looked up from germline, CDR1 is SGHNT and CDR2 is YENEEA. V was trimmed by 5 bases and J by 6 bases, leaving 16 bases between them. The CDR3 bases are TGTGCCAGCAGCCTAGGTGGGGGCGCCTCCGGGGAGCTGTTTTTT. This encodes CASSLGGGASGELFF. The full variable domain, rest sourced from reference TRBV11-3 and TRBJ2-2, is EAGVVQSPRYKIIEKKQPVAFWCNPISGHNTLYWYLQNLGQGPELLIRYENEEAVDDSQLPKDRFSAERLKGVDSTLKIQPAELGDSAVYLCASSLGGGASGELFFGEGSRLTVL.

The sample holds many counts of this clonotype. CDR3 region: CASRTGQTKQETQYF. As DNA, the CDR3 is TGTGCCAGCAGGACGGGACAGACAAAACAAGAGACCCAGTACTTC. This sequence joins TRBV12-3 or TRBV12-4 and TRBJ2-5; 7 bases map to TRBD1. V gave up 6 bases and J gave up 2 bases; unmatched junction bases: 9. The CDR3 totals 15 residues.

The chain links TRBV5-1 to TRBJ2-2; the match to TRBD2 covers 9 bases. The CDR3 runs to 16 residues. Germline lookup yields CDR1 SGHRS and CDR2 YFSETQ. V gave up 4 bases and J gave up 4 bases; unmatched junction bases: 8. DNA for the CDR3: TGCGCCAGCAGCCGCTCTGAGCGGGGGGTCACCGGGGAGCTGTTTTTT. As protein: CASSRSERGVTGELFF.

This clonotype showed up just once. A clone one base away is much larger, so this may be a read error. The gene calls are TRBV6-4 and TRBJ2-2; TRBD2 agrees at 9 bases. Germline CDR1 MRHNA, CDR2 SNTAGT. The CDR3 extends over 16 amino acids. The CDR3, as DNA: TGTGCCAGCAGCGACTCGGGACTAGCAATTATCGGGGAGCTGTTTTTT. Its protein is CASSDSGLAIIGELFF.

In nucleotides, the CDR3 is TGTGCCAGCAGCCAAAGACTAGCGGGAGGTCTAGAGACCCAGTACTTC. This encodes CASSQRLAGGLETQYF. This chain joins TRBV14 and TRBJ2-5; 13 positions match TRBD2. Per the germline V gene, CDR1 is SGHDN and CDR2 is FVKESK. The CDR3 has 16 residues. With 2 bases clipped from V and 4 bases from J, the junction kept 4 bases outside the gene matches.

Only a few counts were recorded for this clonotype. The chain joins TRBV20-1 to TRBJ1-5; the D gene is possibly TRBD1 (6 bases). The V gene's germline CDR1 is DFQATT and CDR2 SNEGSKA (reference sequence). This CDR3 contains 13 residues. With 3 bases removed from V and 5 bases from J, the gap between germline ends came to 11 bases. CDR3 in amino acids: CSARDSGYQPQHF. CDR3 coding DNA: TGCAGTGCTAGGGACAGCGGGTATCAGCCCCAGCATTTT.

Regarding this clonotype: A much larger clone lies a single base off, so this may be a read error. The chain uses TRBV5-1 and TRBJ1-2; 8 bases agree with TRBD1. CDR1 is SGHRS and CDR2 is YFSETQ in the germline V gene. The CDR3 spans 12 residues. The chain's CDR3 is CTSSHGQGGYTF. The CDR3 coding sequence is TGCACCAGCAGCCACGGACAGGGAGGCTACACCTTC.

At least ten counts were recorded for this clonotype. This chain joins TRBV6-5 and TRBJ1-1; 7 bases line up with TRBD1. J lost 2 bases, V lost 2 bases, and 2 bases had no gene match. CDR3 length: 14 amino acids. Germline values: CDR1 MNHEY, CDR2 SVGAGI. The CDR3 is CASSYGDSNTEAFF. In DNA, the CDR3 is TGTGCCAGCAGTTACGGGGACAGCAACACTGAAGCTTTCTTT.

This clonotype was found many times. The chain is built from TRBV12-3 or TRBV12-4 and TRBJ2-7; 8 bases align to TRBD2. Germline trimming cut 7 bases from V and 5 bases from J; bases unmatched to any gene: 16. The CDR3 consists of 16 residues. In nucleotides, the CDR3 is TGTGCCAGCACTACCTCGAGCGGGAGAGGCGTTCACGAGCAGTACTTC. Translating it yields CASTTSSGRGVHEQYF.

This chain joins TRBV5-1 and TRBJ1-1, with unresolved D. The CDR3 is 13 amino acids. Germline V CDR1 and CDR2: SGHRS, YFSETQ. Trimming took 4 bases from V and 6 from J, leaving 13 bases between them. The CDR3 nucleotides read TGCGCCAGCAGCACCGGGAGTCCCCCTGAAGCTTTCTTT. This translates into CASSTGSPPEAFF.

This clonotype was found a few times. The chain carries TRBV28 and TRBJ1-6; D is perhaps TRBD1 (5 bases). The CDR3 runs 17 residues. Trimming removed 6 bases from V and 1 base from J, with 16 bases in between. Germline CDR1 MDHEN, CDR2 SYDVKM. CDR3 amino acids: CASRPGPGKSYNSPLHF. In nucleotides, the CDR3 is TGTGCCAGCAGACCTGGTCCAGGGAAGTCCTATAATTCACCCCTCCACTTT. The variable domain in full, with the rest retrieved from reference TRBV28 and TRBJ1-6, is DVKVTQSSRYLVKRTGEKVFLECVQDMDHENMFWYRQDPGLGLRLIYFSYDVKMKEKGDIPEGYSVSREKKERFSLILESASTNQTSMYLCASRPGPGKSYNSPLHFGNGTRLTVT.

This clonotype was recorded a few times. The chain is built from TRBV20-1 and TRBJ2-4; 12 bases fit TRBD2. Per germline, CDR1 DFQATT and CDR2 SNEGSKA (reference sequence). The CDR3 is made up of 17 amino acids. V gave up 3 bases and J gave up 1 base; unmatched junction bases: 7. CDR3 bases: TGCAGTGCTAGTGCCCTAGCGGGAGGGCCGGCCAAAAACATTCAGTACTTC. This translates into CSASALAGGPAKNIQYF.